This TCR beta chain originates from a study of memory CD8 T cells in hepatitis C reinfection (TCRdb year 2017). Broadly, across the study: Among the donors, a few cleared two back-to-back HCV infections on their own, whereas two got rid of a primary infection but ended up chronically infected after reinfection. Between about 2008 and 2012, roughly five reinfection cases with stored pre-reinfection samples were identified. A case counted as HCV reinfection when an HCV RNA test came back positive after two negative tests taken at least 60 days apart. In the reinfection study, participants with a resolved prior HCV infection were followed up every 3 months. The study tracked the TCR beta repertoire of virus-specific CD8 T cells longitudinally across an HCV reinfection episode in 5 or 6 donors. Pre-reinfection samples were obtained between 55 and 20 weeks before detection of reinfection. Results the study describes overall, beyond this receptor: Because only 4 to 6 donors were included, definitive conclusions about public clonotypes linked to secondary clearance were beyond the reach of the study.

Deletion took 4 bases off V and 2 bases off J, with a span of 20 bases between the germline ends. Spanning cysteine to phenylalanine, the CDR3 consists of 17 amino acids. Only the CDR3 DNA is retained, 51 bases long and in frame from the first base. The germline V gene specifies MGHRA as CDR1 and YSYEKL as CDR2. Library preparation used the immunoSEQ multiplex PCR assay. Genomic DNA was pulled from the sorted cells, and the automated high-throughput method of Adaptive Biotechnologies was used to sequence the TCR beta V, D and J regions. CDR3 regions were amplified with a two-step, bias-controlled multiplex PCR. Amplified TCR beta libraries were sequenced on an Illumina instrument. The published analysis was carried out like this. Demultiplexed reads were processed to reduce amplification and sequencing bias, and the IMGT database was used to assign CDR3 sequences to gene families. ImmunoSEQ software version 2.0 was used to analyze the repertoire data. Out-of-frame sequences and sequences with stop codons in the CDR3 were removed from clonotype lists. Any clonotype with a frequency under 0.01% was left out, since that frequency corresponded to less than one cell. Richness was calculated by dividing observed richness by the number of input cells, and evenness was calculated by dividing Shannon entropy by the log of observed richness. Repertoire diversity and similarity between time points were quantified using Simpson diversity and Morisita-Horn overlap indices. Clonotypes were categorized as dominant (>1%), sub-dominant (0.5-0.99%), low abundance (0.1-0.49%) or lowest abundance (<0.1%). The germline index was obtained by subtracting total nucleotide additions from total CDR3 length and then dividing the result by total CDR3 length. Imported from immuneACCESS, the table was reduced by TCRdb to in-frame sequences with V and J called. These copies leave out some clones; in studies compared against another copy, an unresolved V gene accounts for under half, and the cause of the remainder is not known. V and J calls and clone size are given by that table; D and trimming were obtained from the DNA. This sample has tens of thousands of clones in its table, and roughly 90% of those were observed once. Of the sample, about 1% falls within the top ten clones.

Regarding this clone: Its antigen is unknown. No much larger clone exists at a distance of one base, and base qualities are not known.

The sample's time point label, decoded: pre-reinfection, 55 to 20 weeks before reinfection detection. TCR sequencing was performed on the sorted cells directly ex vivo, without any in vitro expansion beforehand. The donors were people who inject drugs and were enrolled in the Montreal Acute Hepatitis C Cohort Study (HEPCO) in Canada. As controls, total naive CD8 T cells were sorted as viable CD3+ CD8+ CD45RO- cells from a couple of donors at all three reinfection time points. Before sorting, cryopreserved peripheral blood mononuclear cells were thawed and used as the source for purifying CD8 T cells. The MACS CD8+ T cell Isolation Kit was used to enrich CD8 T cells by negative selection. A BD FACSAria II sorter with FACSDiva software was used for cell sorting, and FlowJo was used for data analysis.

The material sequenced was naive CD8+ T cells sorted from blood. Sample cell subset or site, as interpreted from the label and publication: total naive CD8+CD45RO- T cells. The clonotype was recovered from a man younger than 30 with hepatitis C virus infection. Recombination linked TRBV4-1 to TRBJ2-5; D gene: possibly TRBD1, on 6 matching bases. The base sequence is TGCGCCAGCAGCCCCGGGCCAGGACAGCTGAGACAAGAGACCCAGTACTTC. Translated, it reads CASSPGPGQLRQETQYF.